This passage covers 14 T cell receptor beta chains from one sample sequenced in a study of metastatic and nonmetastatic thyroid tumors. None of the patients had undergone any treatment ahead of thyroid surgery. With MiXCR, TCRdb called clones anew from the PCR reads. The sample lists more than 20,000 clones, approximately 24% seen once, with 5% to 7.5% in the top ten. The sample consisted of tumor tissue. These receptors were collected from a female donor with papillary thyroid cancer or a benign thyroid nodule (not recorded which). Some clones in this sample may be carry-over from other donors' samples.

About this clone: At one of its ends the junction is not consistent with the germline gene, which may arise from a read error. The CDR3 sequence: CTSSPNIGKANTDTQYF. As DNA, the CDR3 is TGTACCAGTAGCCCTAACATCGGAAAGGCCAACACAGATACGCAGTATTTT. The J gene is TRBJ2-3, the V gene TRBV19; D unresolved. The CDR3 length is 17 residues. CDR1 is LNHDA, CDR2 SQIVND, per germline (reference sequence).

The V gene is TRBV6-8, the J gene TRBJ1-1; possible D gene TRBD1, 5 bases. The germline CDR1 and CDR2 sequences are MNHGY and SAAAGT. There are 15 residues in the CDR3. Trimming removed 2 bases from V and 7 bases from J, with 17 bases in between. CDR3: CASSYVKVGGGEAFF. As DNA, the CDR3 is TGTGCCAGCAGTTACGTAAAGGTGGGGGGAGGTGAAGCTTTCTTT.

V gene TRBV11-2 combines with J gene TRBJ2-1; no clear D gene. Trimming removed 5 bases at V and 10 bases at J, with 21 bases between. The CDR3 extends over 15 amino acids. Germline V gene lookup returns CDR1 SGHAT and CDR2 FQNNGV. The CDR3, as DNA: TGTGCCAGCAGCCCTCGGTCCGGCCCGGAGAGGGAGCAGTTCTTC. This encodes CASSPRSGPEREQFF.

The sample holds many counts of this clone. The chain is built from TRBV20-1 and TRBJ2-1, with 8 nucleotides matching TRBD1. The CDR3 has 15 amino acids. With V trimmed by 6 bases and J by 5 bases, 12 bases remained unmatched. Germline assignment: CDR1 DFQATT and CDR2 SNEGSKA (reference sequence). In DNA, the CDR3 is TGCAGTGCCGCCGACAGGGGTGTGCTCGACAATGAGCAGTTCTTC. Encoded protein: CSAADRGVLDNEQFF.

The chain recombines TRBV30 with TRBJ1-6, with 9 bases fitting TRBD1. V gave up 1 base and J gave up 8 bases; unmatched junction bases: 3. The CDR3 has 14 residues. Germline CDR1 is GTSNPN and CDR2 is SVGIG (reference sequence). The CDR3: CAWSDGTGYSPLHF. CDR3 nucleotide sequence: TGTGCCTGGAGTGACGGGACAGGGTATTCACCCCTCCACTTT.

V usage is TRBV7-9 and J usage is TRBJ1-2; no clear D gene. CDR3 size: 13 residues. Trimming removed 0 bases from V and 8 bases from J, with 10 bases in between. Germline V gives CDR1 SEHNR, CDR2 FQNEAQ (reference sequence). CDR3 nucleotides: TGTGCCAGCAGCTTAGCGCAAAGCTGGGGCTACACCTTC. It yields the protein CASSLAQSWGYTF.

Many counts were recorded for this clone. It may be a read error: a sequence one base away is much more abundant. This sample also contains other DNA sequences that code for the same CDR3. The chain joins TRBV2 to TRBJ1-2; no definite D call. Trimming removed 6 bases at V and 8 bases at J, with 19 bases between. CDR1 is SNHLY and CDR2 is FYNNEI in the germline V gene. CDR3 size: 14 residues. The CDR3 here is CASRRGGGMEGYTF. CDR3 nucleotides: TGTGCCAGCAGGAGAGGAGGCGGAATGGAAGGCTACACCTTC.

The chain is built from TRBV4-2 and TRBJ2-7, with D maybe TRBD1 (6 bases). CDR1 and CDR2 from the germline V gene are LGHNA and YNFKEQ. V lost 4 bases and J lost 7, with 11 bases in between. The CDR3 contains 12 residues. In DNA, the CDR3 is TGTGCCAGCAGCCCTCCAGGGACAGAGCAGTACTTC. Translation gives CASSPPGTEQYF.

Ten or more counts support this clone. V usage is TRBV5-4 and J usage is TRBJ2-7; no firm D call. Germline V gives CDR1 SGHNT, CDR2 YYREEE (reference sequence). Deletions cut 0 bases from V and 0 bases from J, with 10 bases between. CDR3 length equals 15 residues. The CDR3 here is CASSLGLASSYEQYF. CDR3 sequence (DNA): TGTGCCAGCAGCTTGGGATTGGCGTCCTCCTACGAGCAGTACTTC.

This clone was seen more than once but under ten times. One end of the junction does not line up with germline, which may come from a read error. Within the sample, other DNA sequences also encode this same CDR3. The chain recombines TRBV9 with TRBJ2-2; D is perhaps TRBD2 (6 bases). Germline CDR1 reads SGDLS; CDR2 reads YYNGEE. This CDR3 has 12 amino acids. In DNA, the CDR3 is TGTGCCAGCAGCGTAGACCTACGGGAGCTTTTTTTT. Encoded protein: CASSVDLRELFF. The variable domain in full, with the rest retrieved from reference TRBV9 and TRBJ2-2, is DSGVTQTPKHLITATGQRVTLRCSPRSGDLSVYWYQQSLDQGLQFLIQYYNGEERAKGNILERFSAQQFPDLHSELNLSSLELGDSALYFCASSVDLRELFFGEGSRLTVL.

At least ten counts were recorded for this clone. The chain uses TRBV20-1 and TRBJ1-1; D unclear. V was cut by 1 base and J by 2 bases, with 5 bases left in between. Germline CDR1 DFQATT, CDR2 SNEGSKA (reference sequence). This CDR3 comprises 12 residues. This chain's CDR3 is CSARGGNTEAFF. CDR3 DNA: TGCAGTGCTAGAGGAGGAAACACTGAAGCTTTCTTT.

V and J are TRBV7-2 and TRBJ1-2; the D is unclear. This CDR3 comprises 14 residues. Germline assignment: CDR1 SGHTA and CDR2 FQGNSA. V was shortened by 4 bases and J by 0 bases, with 9 bases between the two germline ends. In DNA, the CDR3 is TGTGCCAGCAGCTCGCCGAGATCTAACTATGGCTACACCTTC. It specifies CASSSPRSNYGYTF.

This clone appeared many times. The V call is TRBV7-9, the J call TRBJ2-2; 8 nucleotides match TRBD2. Germline CDR1 is SEHNR and CDR2 is FQNEAQ (reference sequence). CDR3 length: 16 residues. J gave up 6 bases and V 1 base, and 7 bases lay outside the gene matches. DNA of the CDR3: TGTGCCAGCAGCTTAGTGGTGCTAGCGGGTGCCGGGGAGCTGTTTTTT. Translating it yields CASSLVVLAGAGELFF. The full variable domain, in which reference TRBV7-9 and TRBJ2-2 provide the parts outside the CDR3, is DTGVSQNPRHKITKRGQNVTFRCDPISEHNRLYWYRQTLGQGPEFLTYFQNEAQLEKSRLLSDRFSAERPKGSFSTLEIQRTEQGDSAMYLCASSLVVLAGAGELFFGEGSRLTVL.

This clone was picked up many times. This chain links TRBV4-3 with TRBJ1-3; tentatively, D is TRBD1 (5 bases). Germline values: CDR1 LGHNA, CDR2 YSLEER. The CDR3 extends over 17 amino acids. V lost 0 bases, J lost 2 bases, and 14 bases lay in between. CDR3 protein: CASSQEGRDRPGNTIYF. The DNA for the CDR3 is TGCGCCAGCAGCCAAGAAGGCAGGGATCGTCCTGGAAACACCATATATTTT.